Following are 15 T cell receptor beta chains from one sample sequenced in a study of blood T cell repertoires in COVID-19. The protocol was immunoSEQ multiplex PCR, while the TCRdb copy is restricted to in-frame clones and leaves out a portion. The sample holds 450,000 or so clones, 90% seen once. The sequencing sample was made of PBMCs or T cells enriched from blood (not recorded which). These receptors came from a man younger than 30 who had recovered from COVID-19.

A single count supports this clone. This chain joins TRBV19 and TRBJ2-2, with D perhaps matching TRBD1 (6 bases). CDR3 length: 15 residues. V was shortened by 6 bases and J by 5 bases, with 16 bases between the two germline ends. CDR1 LNHDA and CDR2 SQIVND come from the germline V gene (reference sequence). The CDR3 here is CASRVNQGSTGELFF. CDR3 sequence (DNA): TGTGCCAGTAGGGTCAATCAGGGGAGTACCGGGGAGCTGTTTTTT.

The rearrangement uses TRBV25-1 and TRBJ1-2, with 9 bases identical to TRBD1. Germline CDR1 and CDR2: MGHDK and SYGVNS. V was pared by 4 bases and J by 7 bases, with 4 bases of the junction left unmatched. This CDR3 region has 13 residues. The CDR3 DNA reads TGTGCCAGCAGTGGTACAGGGGGCTTTGGCTACACCTTC. The encoded protein is CASSGTGGFGYTF.

In DNA, the CDR3 is TGTGCCAGCAGTTATGGAGGGGAGTTGACAGATACGCAGTATTTT. The encoded protein is CASSYGGELTDTQYF. The chain uses TRBV6-5 and TRBJ2-3; possible D gene TRBD2, 6 bases. The ends were cut back, 3 bases at V and 3 bases at J, with 13 bases in the middle. This CDR3 has 15 residues. Germline CDR1 reads MNHEY; CDR2 reads SVGAGI.

The rearrangement uses TRBV3-1 (or the pseudogene TRBV3-2) and TRBJ1-2; D might be TRBD1 (6 bases). Looked up from germline, CDR1 is LGHDT and CDR2 is YNNKEL (reference sequence). Trimming removed 0 bases at V and 6 bases at J, with 14 bases between. This CDR3 spans 15 amino acids. CDR3 coding DNA: TGTGCCAGCAGCCAAGACCAGGGGAATTCCCATGGCTACACCTTC. It is translated as CASSQDQGNSHGYTF.

The chain combines TRBV5-1 with TRBJ1-1; tentatively, D is TRBD1 (6 bases). Per germline, CDR1 SGHRS and CDR2 YFSETQ. The CDR3 is 11 amino acids. The germline V and J ends were trimmed by 7 bases and 6 bases, with 10 bases remaining between them. CDR3 nucleotides: TGCGCCAGCCGGGGGGGCCCTGAAGCTTTCTTT. It is translated as CASRGGPEAFF.

This clone has a count of ten or more. The chain recombines TRBV11-2 with TRBJ1-6; TRBD1 matches at 9 bases. Germline V lookup: CDR1 SGHAT, CDR2 FQNNGV. Germline trimming cut 6 bases from V and 12 bases from J; bases unmatched to any gene: 9. The CDR3 totals 14 residues. In DNA form, the CDR3 reads TGTGCCAGCAGACCCGGGACAGGGCCCTTACCCCTCCACTTT. It yields the protein CASRPGTGPLPLHF.

The genes are TRBV10-3 and TRBJ1-6; 11 bases agree with TRBD1. Trimming at V came to 6 bases and at J to 7 bases, leaving 5 bases not matched to a gene. Germline CDR1 ENHRY, CDR2 SYGVKD. The CDR3 spans 15 residues. CDR3 in DNA: TGTGCCATCAGGGGGGACAGGGGGTTCAATTCACCCCTCCACTTT. Translated, it gives CAIRGDRGFNSPLHF.

The chain uses TRBV11-3 and TRBJ2-2, with 7 bases lining up with TRBD1. Germline V gene lookup returns CDR1 SGHNT and CDR2 YENEEA. CDR3 length equals 14 residues. Trimming cost V 5 bases and J 1 base; bases outside gene matches: 1. The chain's CDR3 is CASSRQGNTGELFF. The CDR3 DNA follows: TGTGCCAGCAGCAGACAGGGGAACACCGGGGAGCTGTTTTTT. The full variable domain, completed using reference TRBV11-3 and TRBJ2-2, is EAGVVQSPRYKIIEKKQPVAFWCNPISGHNTLYWYLQNLGQGPELLIRYENEEAVDDSQLPKDRFSAERLKGVDSTLKIQPAELGDSAVYLCASSRQGNTGELFFGEGSRLTVL.

The chain is built from TRBV5-4 and TRBJ2-1, with D hard to call. This CDR3 comprises 13 residues. The germline V and J ends were trimmed by 1 base and 5 bases, with 7 bases remaining between them. Germline loops: CDR1 SGHNT, CDR2 YYREEE (reference sequence). CDR3 sequence (DNA): TGTGCCAGCAGCTTGTCCCGCGACAATGAGCAGTTCTTC. This sequence encodes CASSLSRDNEQFF.

This chain joins TRBV5-1 and TRBJ1-3; D might be TRBD1 (5 bases). The germline CDR1 and CDR2 sequences are SGHRS and YFSETQ. The CDR3 sequence is 15 residues long. Trimming left V 3 bases short and J 0 bases short, with 10 bases between. The CDR3 sequence is CASSSEGISGNTIYF. The CDR3 DNA reads as TGCGCCAGCAGCTCGGAGGGGATCTCTGGAAACACCATATATTTT. The full variable domain, in which reference TRBV5-1 and TRBJ1-3 provide the parts outside the CDR3, is KAGVTQTPRYLIKTRGQQVTLSCSPISGHRSVSWYQQTPGQGLQFLFEYFSETQRNKGNFPGRFSGRQFSNSRSEMNVSTLELGDSALYLCASSSEGISGNTIYFGEGSWLTVV.

CDR3 sequence reads: CASSFGQFYEQYF. CDR3 in DNA: TGCGCCAGCAGCTTCGGACAGTTCTACGAGCAGTACTTC. This chain links TRBV5-1 with TRBJ2-7; TRBD1 might be the D (6 bases). CDR1 and CDR2 from the germline V gene are SGHRS and YFSETQ. There are 13 residues in the CDR3. V was cut by 2 bases and J by 3 bases, with 9 bases left in between.

The chain couples TRBV27 to TRBJ1-6, with 10 bases that match TRBD1. The CDR3 extends over 15 amino acids. CDR1 is MNHEY, CDR2 SMNVEV, per germline (reference sequence). J lost 10 bases, V lost 6 bases, and 9 bases had no gene match. The CDR3 protein is CASRERDRGTSPLHF. The CDR3 nucleotides read TGTGCCAGCAGAGAGAGGGACAGGGGTACCTCACCCCTCCACTTT.

The CDR3 sequence is CASSPTGGRVNTEAFF. In DNA, the CDR3 is TGTGCCAGCAGCCCGACCGGGGGGCGGGTGAACACTGAAGCTTTCTTT. J is TRBJ1-1 and V is TRBV7-2; weak D call: TRBD1 (6 bases). Germline V CDR1 and CDR2: SGHTA, FQGNSA. This CDR3 comprises 16 residues. V was clipped by 5 bases and J by 0 bases, with 16 bases between them.

The chain is built from TRBV7-9 and TRBJ1-2, with 11 bases matching TRBD1. The CDR3 contains 17 residues. After removal of 0 bases from V and 2 bases from J, the junction contained 5 bases not matched to a gene. Per germline, CDR1 SEHNR and CDR2 FQNEAQ (reference sequence). CDR3 coding DNA: TGTGCCAGCAGCTTAGCGGGGACAGGGGGTATCAACTATGGCTACACCTTC. Its translation is CASSLAGTGGINYGYTF.

V gene TRBV30 combines with J gene TRBJ1-5; 8 bases match TRBD1. J lost 5 bases, V lost 2 bases, and 8 bases had no gene match. This CDR3 spans 15 amino acids. Germline V gives CDR1 GTSNPN, CDR2 SVGIG (reference sequence). The CDR3 is CAWSQDLQGDQPQHF. CDR3 DNA sequence: TGTGCCTGGAGTCAAGACTTACAGGGGGATCAGCCCCAGCATTTT. Supplemented by reference TRBV30 and TRBJ1-5, the full variable domain reads SQTIHQWPATLVQPVGSPLSLECTVEGTSNPNLYWYRQAAGRGLQLLFYSVGIGQISSEVPQNLSASRPQDRQFILSSKKLLLSDSGFYLCAWSQDLQGDQPQHFGDGTRLSIL.